This entry lists 27 T cell receptor beta chains sequenced from one sample in a study of molecular identifiers for immune sequencing clone quantification. In TCRdb, the PCR reads were re-called with MiXCR into one record per CDR3 protein. Of over 85,000 distinct CDR3 sequences in the sample, roughly 21% are singletons; the top ten hold roughly 1%. The sample taken for sequencing was naive CD8+ T cells from blood, with Jurkat cell RNA spiked in. As for subset: FACS-sorted CD8+CD4-CCR7+CD45RA+ naive T cells. Receptor source: a human donor in good health. Some libraries in this study had Jurkat cell RNA spiked in.

This clonotype was found many times. V is TRBV7-2 and J is TRBJ2-6; D might be TRBD1 (5 bases). With 4 bases removed from V and 3 bases from J, the gap between germline ends came to 10 bases. The CDR3 is made up of 15 amino acids. Germline CDR1 and CDR2: SGHTA and FQGNSA. CDR3 loop: CASSSAGIGANVLTF. CDR3 nucleotide sequence: TGTGCCAGCAGCTCGGCAGGGATTGGGGCCAACGTCCTGACTTTC.

This clonotype was picked up many times. The chain is built from TRBV12-3 or TRBV12-4 and TRBJ2-7, with TRBD1 identical over 7 bases. The CDR3 length is 14 residues. V trimming: 5 bases; J trimming: 7 bases; junction bases outside the gene matches: 11. The CDR3 reads CASSETGPPREQYF. The CDR3 DNA reads TGTGCCAGCAGTGAGACAGGGCCTCCTCGGGAGCAGTACTTC.

The sample holds many counts of this clonotype. V usage is TRBV20-1 and J usage is TRBJ2-7, with D possibly TRBD2 on 6 matching bases. This CDR3 has 14 residues. Between the trimmed V and J ends, which lost 3 bases and 0 bases, there was a span of 12 bases. The germline V gene encodes CDR1 DFQATT and CDR2 SNEGSKA (reference sequence). This CDR3 is CSASPPGSSYEQYF. The CDR3 bases are TGCAGTGCTAGCCCGCCCGGGAGCTCCTACGAGCAGTACTTC.

A remark on this clonotype: Relative to the germline gene, one junction end is altered; a read error may explain this. In nucleotides, the CDR3 is TGTGCCAGCAGTTACAGGACGAACTACGAGCATTACTTC. This translates into CASSYRTNYEHYF. The chain carries TRBV27 and TRBJ2-7, with D possibly being TRBD1 (5 bases). This CDR3 is built from 13 residues. Germline values: CDR1 MNHEY, CDR2 SMNVEV (reference sequence).

A remark on this clonotype: This may stem from a read error, because a much larger clone lies one nucleotide away. The chain joins TRBV21-1 to TRBJ1-1; the D call TRBD1 from the table was never checked on the DNA. TRBV21-1 is flagged as a pseudogene. CDR3 length: 15 residues. This CDR3 is CACSPRGGLDTEAFF. In DNA, the CDR3 is TGTGCCTGCAGCCCCCGGGGGGGGTTGGACACTGAAGCTTTCTTT.

The V and J genes are TRBV27 and TRBJ2-2; D might be TRBD1 or TRBD2, each matching 7 bases. V was pared by 3 bases and J by 5 bases, with 19 bases between. The germline V gene encodes CDR1 MNHEY and CDR2 SMNVEV (reference sequence). The CDR3 is made up of 17 amino acids. The CDR3 protein is CASSFIQVQGGTGELFF. CDR3 in DNA: TGTGCCAGCAGTTTTATCCAAGTCCAGGGGGGGACCGGGGAGCTGTTTTTT.

This clonotype was observed at least ten times. The gene calls are TRBV21-1 and TRBJ1-1; the D call of TRBD1 is as the table states it, not checked on the DNA. TRBV21-1 is classified as a pseudogene. The CDR3 is 14 residues long. CDR3 DNA sequence: TGTGCCAGCAGCTACAGGGCCAAGGACACTGAAGCTTTCTTT. This gives the protein CASSYRAKDTEAFF.

Ten or more counts support this clonotype. J is TRBJ2-7 and V is TRBV25-1; D may be TRBD1 (5 bases). The CDR3 covers 13 residues. Germline V gives CDR1 MGHDK, CDR2 SYGVNS. V shed 8 bases and J shed 4 bases, with 15 bases lying between them. DNA of the CDR3: TGTGCCAGCGGGGTAGGGGTTGGGTACGAGCAGTACTTC. Translating it yields CASGVGVGYEQYF.

This clonotype was seen ten or more times. The V call is TRBV7-9, the J call TRBJ2-1; D ambiguous. The CDR3 runs to 12 residues. CDR1 and CDR2 from the germline V gene are SEHNR and FQNEAQ (reference sequence). V was cut by 5 bases and J by 9 bases, with 11 bases left in between. CDR3 DNA sequence: TGTGCCAGCAGCGCGCTAGGGCTTGAGCAGTTCTTC. Translated: CASSALGLEQFF.

To note about this clonotype: A read error is possible here, since a much larger clone lies one base away. The J gene is TRBJ2-5, the V gene TRBV28; 7 nucleotides agree with TRBD1. The V gene end was trimmed by 5 bases and the J gene end by 6 bases; junction bases not matched to a gene: 12. This CDR3 is 15 amino acids long. Germline V gene lookup returns CDR1 MDHEN and CDR2 SYDVKM. CDR3 loop: CASSQDRRPGKTQYF. The CDR3 DNA follows: TGTGCCAGCAGTCAGGACAGGAGGCCTGGAAAGACCCAGTACTTC.

This clonotype was counted a few times. A single base separates this from a much larger clone, so it may be a read error. The CDR3 does not end in the conserved phenylalanine or tryptophan, so this is likely a read error. V and J are TRBV5-1 and TRBJ2-7; possibly TRBD2 for D (6 bases). This CDR3 has 14 amino acids. From germline, CDR1 is SGHRS and CDR2 YFSETQ. The V end lost 2 bases, the J end lost 1 base, and 10 bases lay between the germline ends. The CDR3 DNA is TGCGCCAGCAGCTTCCACGGGAGTTCCTACGAGCAGTACTCC. Translation: CASSFHGSSYEQYS.

A few counts support this clonotype. The chain combines TRBV27 with TRBJ2-7; a possible D gene is TRBD1 (5 bases). Germline CDR1 is MNHEY and CDR2 is SMNVEV (reference sequence). There are 14 residues in the CDR3. Deletions cut 4 bases from V and 0 bases from J, with 10 bases between. In DNA form, the CDR3 reads TGTGCCAGCAGTTCTCCAGGGCTCTCCTACGAGCAGTACTTC. Protein: CASSSPGLSYEQYF.

This clonotype was seen repeatedly, ten times or more. The rearrangement joins TRBV5-6 to TRBJ1-1; D ambiguous. This CDR3 has 15 amino acids. The V end lost 0 bases, the J end lost 5 bases, and 14 bases lay between the germline ends. The germline CDR1 and CDR2 sequences are SGHDT and YYEEEE. CDR3 protein: CASSLVPGSWTEAFF. The CDR3 nucleotides are TGTGCCAGCAGCTTGGTGCCCGGTAGTTGGACTGAAGCTTTCTTT.

This clonotype was recorded many times. This chain links TRBV4-3 with TRBJ2-7; 8 bases are shared with TRBD2. The V gene end was trimmed by 0 bases and the J gene end by 3 bases; junction bases not matched to a gene: 7. Germline loops: CDR1 LGHNA, CDR2 YSLEER. The CDR3 contains 16 residues. DNA of the CDR3: TGCGCCAGCAGCCAAGATTTTCTCGGGAGGGACTACGAGCAGTACTTC. Translating it yields CASSQDFLGRDYEQYF.

A few counts support this clonotype. The chain couples TRBV7-8 to TRBJ2-3; tentatively, D is TRBD2 (6 bases). The CDR3 extends over 14 amino acids. Germline loops: CDR1 SGHVS, CDR2 FQNEAQ. The V end lost 6 bases, the J end lost 5 bases, and 15 bases lay between the germline ends. CDR3 amino acids: CASSTFAGGDTQYF. CDR3 nucleotides: TGTGCCAGCAGTACCTTTGCCGGGGGAGATACGCAGTATTTT.

Comment on this clonotype: A read error is possible here, since a much larger clone lies one base away. The conserved final phenylalanine or tryptophan is absent from the CDR3, which likely points to a read error. The chain links TRBV29-1 to TRBJ2-7, with a tentative D call TRBD1 (5 bases). This CDR3 region has 11 residues. V was trimmed by 7 bases and J by 6 bases, leaving 13 bases between them. Germline loops: CDR1 SQVTM, CDR2 ANQGSEA. The CDR3 region has the DNA TGCAGCGCCCAGGGTGGTAGCGAGCAGTACTAC. Amino acid sequence: CSAQGGSEQYY.

The chain carries TRBV3-1 and TRBJ2-3; 11 positions agree with TRBD2. Germline CDR1 LGHDT, CDR2 YNNKEL (reference sequence). This CDR3 comprises 16 residues. V lost 9 bases to trimming and J lost 2 bases; unmatched junction nucleotides: 10. CDR3 residues: CASEGGTSGYTDTQYF. Here the CDR3 DNA reads TGTGCCAGTGAGGGGGGGACTAGCGGATACACAGATACGCAGTATTTT.

This clonotype came up many times. J is TRBJ1-1 and V is TRBV3-1, with D tentatively TRBD1 (6 bases). The CDR3 loop spans 12 amino acids. V lost 1 base and J 10 bases, leaving 10 bases between the germline ends. The germline V gene encodes CDR1 LGHDT and CDR2 YNNKEL (reference sequence). The CDR3 bases are TGTGCCAGCAGCCAAGGGACAGTCGGAGCTTTCTTT. It specifies CASSQGTVGAFF.

Details on this clonotype: One end of the junction does not line up with germline, which may come from a read error. The CDR3 DNA follows: TGTGTCAGCAGTCCGTCCTACGAGCAGTACTTC. This gives the protein CVSSPSYEQYF. J is TRBJ2-7 and V is TRBV6-5; D unclear. Germline V lookup: CDR1 MNHEY, CDR2 SVGAGI. The CDR3 has 11 residues.

The J gene is TRBJ1-2, the V gene TRBV7-2, with D possibly being TRBD1 (6 bases). In germline, CDR1 is SGHTA, CDR2 FQGNSA. CDR3 length: 16 amino acids. The germline V and J ends were trimmed by 4 bases and 0 bases, with 15 bases remaining between them. This chain's CDR3 is CASSSGHGTSNYGYTF. CDR3 in DNA: TGTGCCAGCAGCTCGGGACACGGCACCTCTAACTATGGCTACACCTTC.

To note about this clonotype: A much more abundant neighbour one base away suggests this may be a read error. The chain couples TRBV11-2 to TRBJ2-3; unclear D gene. Germline assignment: CDR1 SGHAT and CDR2 FQNNGV. The length of the CDR3 is 15 residues. CDR3 DNA: TGTGCCAGCAGCTTAGATCGATATTTCACAGATATGCAGTATTTT. Translated, it gives CASSLDRYFTDMQYF.

This clonotype came up many times. The chain's CDR3 is CAIPGLVADTQYF. Here the CDR3 DNA reads TGTGCCATCCCGGGACTAGTGGCAGATACGCAGTATTTT. This chain joins TRBV6-1 and TRBJ2-3; 8 bases agree with TRBD2. Trimming took 10 bases from V and 4 from J; bases not matched to a gene: 7. Germline loops: CDR1 MNHNS, CDR2 SASEGT. This CDR3 has 13 amino acids.

This clonotype was counted a few times. For the CDR3, the DNA is TGTGCCAGCAGTTTTGGGACCGCTACACTCGAGCAGTACTTC. Amino acid sequence: CASSFGTATLEQYF. The chain joins TRBV12-3 or TRBV12-4 to TRBJ2-7; TRBD1 or TRBD2 may be the D gene (5 bases each). The V and J ends lost 3 bases and 6 bases respectively, with 15 bases between them. The CDR3 contains 14 residues.

A word on this clonotype: This sequence may be a read error, since a much larger clone differs from it by one base. The V call is TRBV7-2, the J call TRBJ2-7; no reliable D call. The CDR3 loop spans 14 amino acids. Germline CDR1 SGHTA, CDR2 FQGNSA. The CDR3 bases are TGTGCCAGCAGCTTAGCACAGATTACTTTCGAGCAGCACTTC. Protein product: CASSLAQITFEQHF. Combining the CDR3 with reference TRBV7-2 and TRBJ2-7 gives the whole variable domain GAGVSQSPSNKVTEKGKDVELRCDPISGHTALYWYRQSLGQGLEFLIYFQGNSAPDKSGLPSDRFSAERTGGSVSTLTIQRTQQEDSAVYLCASSLAQITFEQHFGPGTRLTVT.

As regards this clonotype: The CDR3 end shows no conserved phenylalanine or tryptophan, and so a read error is likely. It is unclear where the CDR3 begins or ends on the DNA, so no DNA is shown, and the CDR3 is as TCRdb lists it. CDR3 sequence: CASSAILLATEERFL. The chain has TRBV12-3 or TRBV12-4 and TRBJ2-1; the D call in the table, TRBD2, was not verified against the DNA. The CDR3 length equals 15 residues, ends included.

This chain links TRBV12-3 or TRBV12-4 with TRBJ1-1; 8 nucleotides align to TRBD1. The junction had 16 bases not matched to a gene; V was cut back by 6 bases and J by 4 bases. The CDR3 loop spans 17 amino acids. CDR3 sequence reads: CASSRTGPDMSGTEAFF. CDR3 bases: TGTGCCAGCAGCCGGACAGGGCCCGATATGAGCGGCACTGAAGCTTTCTTT.

This chain links TRBV9 with TRBJ1-3; the match to TRBD1 covers 9 bases. Per the germline V gene, CDR1 is SGDLS and CDR2 is YYNGEE. This CDR3 is built from 16 residues. V lost 1 base to trimming and J lost 3 bases; unmatched junction nucleotides: 5. CDR3 sequence: CASSVQGTGIGNTIYF. The CDR3 DNA is TGTGCCAGCAGCGTACAGGGGACAGGGATTGGAAACACCATATATTTT.